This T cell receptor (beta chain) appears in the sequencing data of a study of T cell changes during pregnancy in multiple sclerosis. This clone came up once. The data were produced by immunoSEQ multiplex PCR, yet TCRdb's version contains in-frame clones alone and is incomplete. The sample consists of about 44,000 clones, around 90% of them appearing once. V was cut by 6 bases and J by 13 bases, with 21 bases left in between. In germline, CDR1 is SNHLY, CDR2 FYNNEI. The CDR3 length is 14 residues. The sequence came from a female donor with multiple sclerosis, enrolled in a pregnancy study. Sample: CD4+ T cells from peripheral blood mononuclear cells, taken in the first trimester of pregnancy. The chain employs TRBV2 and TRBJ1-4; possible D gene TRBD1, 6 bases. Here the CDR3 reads CASRHRDMIDRLFF. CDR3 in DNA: TGTGCCAGCAGACACCGGGACATGATCGATAGACTGTTTTTT.